Described below is a single T cell receptor beta chain sequence and its context. This sample was included in a study of shared clonotypes between healthy human individuals. Whole-study context: Aged between 18 and 49, the donors were a couple of women and three men.

The table came from immunoSEQ multiplex PCR; TCRdb's copy has only in-frame clones and leaves some out. The sample contains over a million clones, around 97% of which appear only once. With 2 bases removed from V and 2 bases from J, the gap between germline ends came to 19 bases. The CDR3 length is 18 residues. This receptor was obtained from a young man in good health. The chain recombines TRBV23-1 with TRBJ2-1; possibly TRBD1 or TRBD2 for D (5 bases each). TRBV23-1 is identified as an open reading frame with a role that is uncertain. The source material was naive CD4+ T cells sorted from blood. Subset reported: CD45RA+ positively selected. CDR3 residues: CASSQNGTGSSPYNEQFF. The CDR3 region has the DNA TGCGCCAGCAGTCAAAATGGGACGGGGTCCTCTCCCTACAATGAGCAGTTCTTC.